These T cell receptor beta chains were read from a single sample in a study of T cell responses to AZD1222 COVID-19 vaccine. Using immunoSEQ multiplex PCR, the repertoire was profiled, and TCRdb retains in-frame clones only, with some absent. The repertoire holds 150,000 to 200,000 clones, with approximately 95% as singletons. The sequencing used peripheral blood, collected on day 0 of AZD1222 vaccination. The receptor set was obtained from an adult in good health. Each CDR3 is given with its conserved first and last residue. The D gene is left open where the match is weak. Only some rows state a clone size, as once, few, many or a class for expanded clones.

V gene: TRBV19; clone size: -; D gene: -; J gene: TRBJ1-1; CDR3 protein: CASSKRGTEAFF; CDR3 DNA: TGTGCCAGTAGTAAGCGGGGGACTGAAGCTTTCTTT
V gene: TRBV19; clone size: -; D gene: -; J gene: TRBJ1-1; CDR3 protein: CASSIGGEAFF; CDR3 DNA: TGTGCCAGTAGTATAGGAGGGGAAGCTTTCTTT
V gene: TRBV19; clone size: -; D gene: -; J gene: TRBJ1-2; CDR3 protein: CASSIIPENYGYTF; CDR3 DNA: TGTGCCAGTAGTATAATCCCCGAGAACTATGGCTACACCTTC
V gene: TRBV7-9; clone size: -; D gene: TRBD1; J gene: TRBJ2-2; CDR3 protein: CASSLGQGVTGELFF; CDR3 DNA: TGTGCCAGCAGCTTGGGACAGGGAGTCACCGGGGAGCTGTTTTTT
V gene: TRBV19; clone size: -; D gene: -; J gene: TRBJ1-2; CDR3 protein: CASSIGYGGHNYGYTF; CDR3 DNA: TGTGCCAGTAGTATTGGGTATGGAGGGCATAACTATGGCTACACCTTC
V gene: TRBV2; clone size: -; D gene: -; J gene: TRBJ1-2; CDR3 protein: CASGGDYGYTF; CDR3 DNA: TGTGCCAGCGGGGGGGACTATGGCTACACCTTC
V gene: TRBV2; clone size: -; D gene: -; J gene: TRBJ1-4; CDR3 protein: CASSERGGISNEKLFF; CDR3 DNA: TGTGCCAGCAGTGAACGCGGGGGCATATCTAATGAAAAACTGTTTTTT
V gene: TRBV7-9; clone size: -; D gene: TRBD1; J gene: TRBJ1-2; CDR3 protein: CASTPQGGNYGYTF; CDR3 DNA: TGTGCCAGCACACCACAGGGGGGCAACTATGGCTACACCTTC
V gene: TRBV18; clone size: few; D gene: TRBD1; J gene: TRBJ1-1; CDR3 protein: CASSPRTGIMNTEAFF; CDR3 DNA: TGTGCCAGCTCACCTCGGACAGGGATCATGAACACTGAAGCTTTCTTT
V gene: TRBV6-6; clone size: -; D gene: TRBD2; J gene: TRBJ2-1; CDR3 protein: CASSPLGLAGANEQFF; CDR3 DNA: TGTGCCAGCAGCCCTTTGGGACTAGCGGGGGCCAATGAGCAGTTCTTC
V gene: TRBV6-5; clone size: -; D gene: -; J gene: TRBJ2-1; CDR3 protein: CASTQLGPLGDEQFF; CDR3 DNA: TGTGCCAGCACTCAATTGGGCCCGCTTGGCGATGAGCAGTTCTTC
V gene: TRBV14; clone size: -; D gene: -; J gene: TRBJ1-2; CDR3 protein: CASSLNRPGQLLNYGYTF; CDR3 DNA: TGTGCCAGCAGCCTAAACCGGCCTGGACAGCTACTTAACTATGGCTACACCTTC
V gene: TRBV23-1; clone size: -; D gene: -; J gene: TRBJ1-1; CDR3 protein: CASSQSKEGKTEAFF; CDR3 DNA: TGCGCCAGCAGTCAATCGAAGGAGGGAAAGACTGAAGCTTTCTTT
V gene: TRBV7-8; clone size: once; D gene: -; J gene: TRBJ1-5; CDR3 protein: CASSPGGDQPQHF; CDR3 DNA: TGTGCCAGCAGCCCCGGGGGTGATCAGCCCCAGCATTTT
V gene: TRBV7-9; clone size: -; D gene: -; J gene: TRBJ2-3; CDR3 protein: CASSFSGTDTQYF; CDR3 DNA: TGTGCCAGCAGCTTTAGTGGGACAGATACGCAGTATTTT
V gene: TRBV4-1; clone size: -; D gene: TRBD1; J gene: TRBJ2-2; CDR3 protein: CASSQGTGLSGELFF; CDR3 DNA: TGCGCCAGCAGCCAAGGGACAGGGTTATCCGGGGAGCTGTTTTTT
V gene: TRBV4-1; clone size: -; D gene: TRBD1; J gene: TRBJ1-5; CDR3 protein: CASSQATGVSNQPQHF; CDR3 DNA: TGCGCCAGCAGCCAAGCGACAGGGGTAAGCAATCAGCCCCAGCATTTT
V gene: TRBV30; clone size: -; D gene: -; J gene: TRBJ2-7; CDR3 protein: CAWSVQLHEQYF; CDR3 DNA: TGTGCCTGGAGTGTACAACTACACGAGCAGTACTTC
V gene: TRBV12-3/TRBV12-4; clone size: -; D gene: -; J gene: TRBJ1-6; CDR3 protein: CASRFGNSPLHF; CDR3 DNA: TGTGCCAGCCGCTTCGGGAATTCACCCCTCCACTTT
V gene: TRBV19; clone size: -; D gene: -; J gene: TRBJ1-1; CDR3 protein: CASSIFTGNTEAFF; CDR3 DNA: TGTGCCAGTAGTATCTTTACAGGGAACACTGAAGCTTTCTTT
V gene: TRBV5-8; clone size: -; D gene: TRBD1; J gene: TRBJ2-7; CDR3 protein: CASSLAGQTYEQYF; CDR3 DNA: TGTGCCAGCAGCTTGGCGGGACAGACCTACGAGCAGTACTTC
V gene: TRBV3-1/TRBV3-2; clone size: -; D gene: TRBD1; J gene: TRBJ1-5; CDR3 protein: CASSQDRQGVNQPQHF; CDR3 DNA: TGTGCCAGCAGCCAAGATCGACAGGGAGTCAATCAGCCCCAGCATTTT
V gene: TRBV11-2; clone size: -; D gene: TRBD1; J gene: TRBJ1-2; CDR3 protein: CASSPTPRGMSGYTF; CDR3 DNA: TGTGCCAGCAGCCCCACCCCCAGGGGGATGAGTGGCTACACCTTC
V gene: TRBV3-1/TRBV3-2; clone size: once; D gene: -; J gene: TRBJ2-2; CDR3 protein: CASSPGRGFNTGELFF; CDR3 DNA: TGTGCCAGCAGCCCCGGCAGGGGATTTAACACCGGGGAGCTGTTTTTT
V gene: TRBV27; clone size: -; D gene: TRBD1; J gene: TRBJ2-7; CDR3 protein: CASSVTGGDYEQYF; CDR3 DNA: TGTGCCAGCAGTGTGACAGGGGGGGACTACGAGCAGTACTTC
V gene: TRBV18; clone size: once; D gene: -; J gene: TRBJ1-1; CDR3 protein: CASSPPWRGSEAFF; CDR3 DNA: TGTGCCAGCTCACCACCCTGGCGGGGGAGTGAAGCTTTCTTT
V gene: TRBV4-1; clone size: -; D gene: -; J gene: TRBJ2-2; CDR3 protein: CASSQDMTGTTRNTGELFF; CDR3 DNA: TGCGCCAGCAGCCAAGATATGACGGGAACTACCCGGAACACCGGGGAGCTGTTTTTT
V gene: TRBV4-2; clone size: -; D gene: TRBD1; J gene: TRBJ2-1; CDR3 protein: CASSHDPPGQGGPYNEQFF; CDR3 DNA: TGTGCCAGCAGCCACGATCCCCCGGGACAGGGGGGACCCTACAATGAGCAGTTCTTC